This T cell receptor beta chain was documented in a study of blood T cells in healthy people across ages. Study-level background: Per two T cells, about one barcoded beta molecule was captured through template switching. The study's findings and limits: Long-lived donors carried more naive CD4+ cells and greater diversity than aged donors. In these data, TCR beta diversity tracked strongly with naive T cell percentage.

Healthy Caucasian individuals from Russia aged about 6 to 95 served as donors. About this clonotype: Its specificity is not known.

Through a sample-barcoded 5' primer and a J-beta primer mix, a second PCR was run for 7 to 11 cycles. TCRdb called the 5' RACE reads again in MiXCR, with one record for every CDR3 protein. The sample contains some 1.5 million distinct CDR3 sequences, under 30% of which appear only once. Trimming pared 9 bases from V and 0 bases from J, leaving 11 bases between. The CDR3 consists of 13 residues. This TCR was sampled from a woman aged 25 to 39 in good health. This chain connects TRBV12-3 or TRBV12-4 to TRBJ1-1; D uncertain. Sequencing used blood. The CDR3 DNA reads as TGTGCCAGTGGTGTTCGGGTGAACACTGAAGCTTTCTTT. This translates into CASGVRVNTEAFF.